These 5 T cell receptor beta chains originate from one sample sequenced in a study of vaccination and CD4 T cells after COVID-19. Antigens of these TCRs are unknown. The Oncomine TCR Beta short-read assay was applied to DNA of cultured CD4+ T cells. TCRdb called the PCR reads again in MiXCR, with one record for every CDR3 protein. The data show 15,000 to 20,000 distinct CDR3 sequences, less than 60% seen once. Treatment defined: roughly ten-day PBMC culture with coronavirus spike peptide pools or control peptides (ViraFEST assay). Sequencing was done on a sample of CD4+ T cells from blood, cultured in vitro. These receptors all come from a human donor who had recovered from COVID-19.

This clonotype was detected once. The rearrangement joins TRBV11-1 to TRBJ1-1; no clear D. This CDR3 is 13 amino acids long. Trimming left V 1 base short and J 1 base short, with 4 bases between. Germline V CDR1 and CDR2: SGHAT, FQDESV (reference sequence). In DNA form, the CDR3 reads TGTGCCAGCAGCTTAGGAGGGAACACTGAAGCTTTCTTT. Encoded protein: CASSLGGNTEAFF.

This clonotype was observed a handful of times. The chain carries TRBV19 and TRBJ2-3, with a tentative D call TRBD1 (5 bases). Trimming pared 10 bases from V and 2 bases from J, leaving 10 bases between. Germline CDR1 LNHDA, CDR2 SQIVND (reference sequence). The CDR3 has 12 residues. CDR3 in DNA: TGTGCCACCGCAGGGTACACAGATACGCAGTATTTT. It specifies CATAGYTDTQYF.

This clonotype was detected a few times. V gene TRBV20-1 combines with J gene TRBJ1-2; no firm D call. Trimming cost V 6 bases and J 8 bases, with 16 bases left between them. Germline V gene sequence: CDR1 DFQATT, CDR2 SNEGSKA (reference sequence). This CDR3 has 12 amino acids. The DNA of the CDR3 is TGCAGTGCCCCGGTGATTCTTCAAGGCTACACCTTC. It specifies CSAPVILQGYTF.

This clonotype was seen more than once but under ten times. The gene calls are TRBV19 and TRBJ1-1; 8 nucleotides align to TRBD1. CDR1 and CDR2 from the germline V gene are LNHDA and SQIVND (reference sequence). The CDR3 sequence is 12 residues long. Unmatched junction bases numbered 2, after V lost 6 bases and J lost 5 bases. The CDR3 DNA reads TGTGCCAGTAGGGACAGGGTAACTGAAGCTTTCTTT. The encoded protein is CASRDRVTEAFF.

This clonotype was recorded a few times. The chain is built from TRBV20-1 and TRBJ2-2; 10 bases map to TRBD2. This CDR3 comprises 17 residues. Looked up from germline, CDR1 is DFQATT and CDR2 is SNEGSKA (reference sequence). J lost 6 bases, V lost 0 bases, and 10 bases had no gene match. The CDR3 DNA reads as TGCAGTGCTAGAGACCCTCTAGCGGGAGACGGGGCCGGGGAGCTGTTTTTT. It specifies CSARDPLAGDGAGELFF.